The entry below gives a single TCR beta chain sequence along with its context. Its antigen remains unknown. Study conclusions and caveats: Tumor Treg TCRs overlapped most with tumor naive CD4+ cells. Naive CD4+ cells shared about 13% of tumor Treg sequences. In terms of TCR gene usage, tumor memory CD4+ T cells clustered together with blood and lymph node memory CD4+ cells, as well as with lymph node naive CD4+ cells.

The V and J ends lost 5 bases and 0 bases, in that order; junction bases with no gene match: 3. There are 14 residues in the CDR3. Adaptor-ligated barcode primers were used to amplify TRBV12-4/TRBJ1-2 clonotypes. TCRdb ran MiXCR on the multiplex PCR reads and lists one entry per CDR3 protein. The repertoire holds 650 to 800 distinct CDR3 sequences, 20% to 25% seen once, with 25% to 35% in the top ten. The sorted Tregs were CD4+CD25+CD127-/low cells. This receptor was identified in a female donor with breast cancer. The V gene is TRBV12-3 or TRBV12-4, the J gene TRBJ1-2; TRBD1 aligns across 7 bases. Material for sequencing was Tregs sorted from blood. CDR3 protein: CASSTGQANYGYTF. The DNA for the CDR3 is TGTGCCAGCAGTACCGGACAGGCTAACTATGGCTACACCTTC.